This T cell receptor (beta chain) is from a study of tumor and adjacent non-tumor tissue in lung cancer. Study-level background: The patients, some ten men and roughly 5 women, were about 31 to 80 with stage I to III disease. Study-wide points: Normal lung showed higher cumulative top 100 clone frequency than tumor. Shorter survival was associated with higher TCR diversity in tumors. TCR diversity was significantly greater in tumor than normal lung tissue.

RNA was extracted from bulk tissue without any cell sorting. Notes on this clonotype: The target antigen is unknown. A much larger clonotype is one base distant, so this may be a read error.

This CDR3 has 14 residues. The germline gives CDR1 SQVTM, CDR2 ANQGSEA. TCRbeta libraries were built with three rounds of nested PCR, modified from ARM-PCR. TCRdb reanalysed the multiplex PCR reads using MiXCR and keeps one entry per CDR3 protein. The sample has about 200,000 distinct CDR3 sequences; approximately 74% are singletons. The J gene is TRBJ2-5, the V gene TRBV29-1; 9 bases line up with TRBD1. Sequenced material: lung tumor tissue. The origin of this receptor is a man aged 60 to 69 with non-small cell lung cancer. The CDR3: CGVRSGQGQETQYF. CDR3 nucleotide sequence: TGCGGCGTGAGATCCGGACAGGGGCAGGAGACCCAGTACTTC.